The next 28 T cell receptor beta chains were all read from a single sample in a study of blood T cell repertoires in COVID-19. Using immunoSEQ multiplex PCR, the repertoire was profiled, and TCRdb retains in-frame clones only, with some absent. The sample includes under 350,000 clones, 80% to 90% of them seen just once. The specimen was PBMCs or T cells enriched from blood (not recorded which). The receptors stem from a woman between 40 and 50 years old with acute COVID-19.

In nucleotides, the CDR3 is TGTGCCAGCAGTTCGCCGGGACTTACCACCACCACCGGGGAGCTGTTTTTT. This gives the protein CASSSPGLTTTTGELFF. The V and J genes are TRBV27 and TRBJ2-2; D perhaps matches TRBD2 (6 bases). Germline assignment: CDR1 MNHEY and CDR2 SMNVEV (reference sequence). Deletions cut 4 bases from V and 4 bases from J, with 19 bases between. There are 17 residues in the CDR3.

The rearrangement links TRBV5-1 to TRBJ1-5; D might be TRBD1 (5 bases). Germline-derived CDR1 and CDR2 are SGHRS and YFSETQ. The V end lost 1 base, the J end lost 4 bases, and 12 bases lay between the germline ends. The CDR3 runs to 15 residues. CDR3 sequence (DNA): TGCGCCAGCAGCTTGAGTCCAGGGAAGAATCAGCCCCAGCATTTT. Its translation is CASSLSPGKNQPQHF.

The chain has TRBV7-2 and TRBJ1-3; 8 bases match TRBD1. CDR1 and CDR2 (germline): SGHTA, FQGNSA. The CDR3 spans 16 residues. V was pared by 2 bases and J by 4 bases, with 7 bases of the junction left unmatched. The CDR3 DNA follows: TGTGCCAGCAGCTTACTCTTCGACAGGGGAGGAAACACCATATATTTT. Translating gives CASSLLFDRGGNTIYF.

V is TRBV19 and J is TRBJ1-1; 7 bases are shared with TRBD1. The germline V gene has CDR1 LNHDA and CDR2 SQIVND (reference sequence). V dropped 0 bases and J dropped 5; count of bases not matched to a gene: 3. The CDR3 sequence is 14 residues long. In DNA, the CDR3 is TGTGCCAGTAGTATAGATCCAGGGGGGACTGAAGCTTTCTTT. Its translation is CASSIDPGGTEAFF.

V usage is TRBV27 and J usage is TRBJ2-7; D uncertain. The CDR3 spans 14 residues. Germline CDR1 MNHEY, CDR2 SMNVEV (reference sequence). Trimming cost V 1 base and J 0 bases, with 7 bases left between them. For the CDR3, the DNA is TGTGCCAGCAGTTTATTTAGGAGCTCCTACGAGCAGTACTTC. This encodes CASSLFRSSYEQYF.

Note on this clone: One junction end does not reproduce the germline sequence, and a read error may be involved. J is TRBJ1-5 and V is TRBV18, with D hard to call. CDR1 KGHSH and CDR2 LQKENI come from the germline V gene. The CDR3 is made up of 16 amino acids. Written as DNA, the CDR3 is TGTGCCAGTTCACCGGAGGGTCCGTATAGCAATCAGCCCCAGCATTTT. This translates into CASSPEGPYSNQPQHF. The full variable domain, in which reference TRBV18 and TRBJ1-5 provide the parts outside the CDR3, is NAGVMQNPRHLVRRRGQEARLRCSPMKGHSHVYWYRQLPEEGLKFMVYLQKENIIDESGMPKERFSAEFPKEGPSILRIQQVVRGDSAAYFCASSPEGPYSNQPQHFGDGTRLSIL.

In this sample, this clone turned up once. This chain uses TRBV11-2 with TRBJ1-2; TRBD1 aligns across 7 bases. This CDR3 contains 14 residues. Germline lookup yields CDR1 SGHAT and CDR2 FQNNGV. The J segment lost 6 bases and the V segment lost 5 bases, leaving 9 bases of the junction unmatched. The CDR3 spells CASSASLGTDGYTF. CDR3 coding DNA: TGTGCCAGCAGCGCCTCTCTCGGGACAGATGGCTACACCTTC. Based on the CDR3 plus reference TRBV11-2 and TRBJ1-2, the full variable domain is EAGVAQSPRYKIIEKRQSVAFWCNPISGHATLYWYQQILGQGPKLLIQFQNNGVVDDSQLPKDRFSAERLKGVDSTLKIQPAKLEDSAVYLCASSASLGTDGYTFGSGTRLTVV.

The chain employs TRBV3-1 (or the pseudogene TRBV3-2) and TRBJ1-3; D might be TRBD1 (6 bases). V lost 2 bases and J 3 bases, leaving 26 bases between the germline ends. Germline V lookup: CDR1 LGHDT, CDR2 YNNKEL (reference sequence). The CDR3 is made up of 20 amino acids. The DNA of the CDR3 is TGTGCCAGCAGCCAACGAAGGGCCCTAATGTACAGGGATCTTGGAAACACCATATATTTT. Protein product: CASSQRRALMYRDLGNTIYF.

The J gene is TRBJ2-7, the V gene TRBV19; possible D gene TRBD1, 6 bases. The germline V gene encodes CDR1 LNHDA and CDR2 SQIVND (reference sequence). The CDR3 consists of 14 residues. With 3 bases removed from V and 3 bases from J, the gap between germline ends came to 12 bases. In DNA, the CDR3 is TGTGCCAGTAGTATTCGACCGGGACACTACGAGCAGTACTTC. Residues: CASSIRPGHYEQYF.

The chain combines TRBV7-5 with TRBJ2-5; the table's TRBD1 call for D was not verified on the DNA. TRBV7-5 is reported as a pseudogene. This CDR3 contains 13 residues. CDR3 protein: CARSPDREETQYF. Here the CDR3 DNA reads TGTGCCAGAAGCCCCGACAGGGAAGAGACCCAGTACTTC.

Only one count was recorded for this clone. J is TRBJ2-1 and V is TRBV7-9; 9 bases are a match to TRBD2. After removal of 5 bases from V and 0 bases from J, the junction contained 8 bases not matched to a gene. CDR3 length: 17 amino acids. The germline V gene encodes CDR1 SEHNR and CDR2 FQNEAQ (reference sequence). CDR3 nucleotide sequence: TGTGCCAGCAGCGACCCTAGCGGGACCCACTCCTACAATGAGCAGTTCTTC. Amino acids: CASSDPSGTHSYNEQFF.

This chain joins TRBV20-1 and TRBJ2-7; no clear D. Trimming left V 3 bases short and J 4 bases short, with 16 bases between. CDR1 is DFQATT and CDR2 is SNEGSKA in the germline V gene (reference sequence). The CDR3 is 14 residues long. Here the CDR3 DNA reads TGCAGTGCTAGTCGGTCCCTCGAGCCTTACGAGCAGTACTTC. Translating it yields CSASRSLEPYEQYF.

V gene TRBV6-2 or TRBV6-3 combines with J gene TRBJ2-7; 11 nucleotides agree with TRBD2. V was clipped by 6 bases and J by 2 bases; unmatched bases: 9. The CDR3 contains 16 residues. Germline-derived CDR1 and CDR2 are MNHEY and SVGEGT. CDR3 sequence (DNA): TGTGCCAGCAGCCCCGGACTAGCGGGTAAAGCCTACGAGCAGTACTTC. Encoded protein: CASSPGLAGKAYEQYF.

The V and J genes are TRBV21-1 and TRBJ2-7; the table calls TRBD1, which could not be checked here. TRBV21-1 is an annotated pseudogene. The CDR3 runs 14 residues. The CDR3 nucleotides are TGTGCCAGCAGCACCATATCAGGGGGCTACGAGCAGTACTTC. Translation: CASSTISGGYEQYF.

In this sample, this clone turned up a few times. Other DNA sequences in this sample translate to the same CDR3. The chain employs TRBV9 and TRBJ1-3; no firm D call. The length of the CDR3 is 14 residues. Per germline, CDR1 SGDLS and CDR2 YYNGEE. The V gene lost 0 bases and the J gene lost 0 bases, with 4 bases spanning the gap. As DNA, the CDR3 is TGTGCCAGCAGCGTAGCCGGCTCTGGAAACACCATATATTTT. It encodes CASSVAGSGNTIYF.

The chain recombines TRBV27 with TRBJ2-7, with 11 nucleotides matching TRBD2. Trimming took 4 bases from V and 4 from J; bases not matched to a gene: 6. Germline V gene data show CDR1 as MNHEY and CDR2 as SMNVEV (reference sequence). The length of the CDR3 is 15 residues. The CDR3 DNA sequence: TGTGCCAGCAGTTCCACCGCTAGCGGGGGGTACGAGCAGTACTTC. Its translation is CASSSTASGGYEQYF.

The chain recombines TRBV2 with TRBJ2-1; perhaps TRBD2 as D (5 bases). Germline V CDR1 and CDR2: SNHLY, FYNNEI. The V end lost 4 bases, the J end lost 1 base, and 11 bases lay between the germline ends. The CDR3 contains 15 residues. In DNA form, the CDR3 reads TGTGCCAGCAGTGGAAGGGAGCGGTCCTACAATGAGCAGTTCTTC. Its protein product is CASSGRERSYNEQFF.

This chain links TRBV2 with TRBJ2-7; D unclear. The ends were cut back, 1 base at V and 6 bases at J, with 10 bases in the middle. The CDR3 loop spans 13 amino acids. Germline V lookup: CDR1 SNHLY, CDR2 FYNNEI. The CDR3 DNA reads TGTGCCAGCAGTGAAGTTCCGGGTTCCGAGCAGTACTTC. This gives the protein CASSEVPGSEQYF.

The chain couples TRBV7-3 to TRBJ1-2; TRBD1 matches 7 bases. Germline V gene data show CDR1 as SGHTA and CDR2 as FQGTGA. CDR3 length: 17 residues. V dropped 0 bases and J dropped 0; count of bases not matched to a gene: 7. The CDR3 region has the DNA TGTGCCAGCAGCTTAACCTACAGGGACAGATCTAACTATGGCTACACCTTC. It yields the protein CASSLTYRDRSNYGYTF.

The rearrangement links TRBV15 to TRBJ2-1; 13 bases align to TRBD2. The CDR3 has 17 amino acids. CDR1 and CDR2 (germline): LNHNV, YYDKDF (reference sequence). V dropped 6 bases and J dropped 3; count of bases not matched to a gene: 8. This CDR3 reads CATRLAGGPNYYNEQFF. DNA for the CDR3: TGTGCCACCAGACTAGCGGGGGGGCCCAACTACTACAATGAGCAGTTCTTC.

The J gene is TRBJ1-1, the V gene TRBV5-4; D is unresolved. CDR3 size: 13 residues. Germline assignment: CDR1 SGHNT and CDR2 YYREEE (reference sequence). V was trimmed by 1 base and J by 4 bases, leaving 8 bases between them. The CDR3 DNA reads TGTGCCAGCAGCTTGCCCTTCGTCACTGAAGCTTTCTTT. Translated, it gives CASSLPFVTEAFF.

This clone was seen a few times. V usage is TRBV7-9 and J usage is TRBJ2-5; 9 bases are shared with TRBD1. V shed 7 bases and J 1 base; nucleotides not matched to a gene: 7. There are 15 residues in the CDR3. In germline, CDR1 is SEHNR, CDR2 FQNEAQ (reference sequence). The CDR3 coding sequence is TGTGCCAGCACCGGGGACAGGGAGGGCCAAGAGACCCAGTACTTC. This codes for CASTGDREGQETQYF.

The rearrangement joins TRBV7-9 to TRBJ2-3; 10 bases agree with TRBD2. V trimming: 4 bases; J trimming: 2 bases; junction bases outside the gene matches: 15. From germline, CDR1 is SEHNR and CDR2 FQNEAQ (reference sequence). CDR3 length: 19 amino acids. This chain's CDR3 is CASSSRVAGGTLTTDTQYF. The CDR3 DNA follows: TGTGCCAGCAGCTCCAGAGTAGCGGGGGGTACCCTTACCACAGATACGCAGTATTTT.

This clone has just one count. The chain combines TRBV6-2 or TRBV6-3 with TRBJ1-6; 7 positions match TRBD1. The CDR3 is 14 residues long. J lost 7 bases, V lost 7 bases, and 7 bases had no gene match. Germline V gene sequence: CDR1 MNHEY, CDR2 SVGEGT. This CDR3 is CASNPTGRNSPLHF. CDR3 coding DNA: TGTGCCAGCAACCCGACAGGGCGGAATTCACCCCTCCACTTT.

The chain combines TRBV5-4 with TRBJ2-1, with TRBD2 matching over 10 bases. The junction had 10 bases not matched to a gene; V was cut back by 3 bases and J by 10 bases. The CDR3 is 15 residues long. Looked up from germline, CDR1 is SGHNT and CDR2 is YYREEE (reference sequence). The CDR3 DNA is TGTGCCAGCAGCTCAGCGGGAGGGGTAAGTGGAGAGCAGTTCTTC. Amino acid sequence: CASSSAGGVSGEQFF.

The CDR3, as DNA: TGTGCCAGCAGCGGTAACAGGGGGCGTGAGACCCAGTACTTC. This codes for CASSGNRGRETQYF. This sequence joins TRBV5-6 and TRBJ2-5; TRBD1 aligns across 9 bases. Germline-derived CDR1 and CDR2 are SGHDT and YYEEEE. The CDR3 length is 14 residues. The trim removed 4 bases at V and 5 bases at J, leaving 6 bases unmatched.

This chain joins TRBV5-1 and TRBJ2-5, with 7 nucleotides matching TRBD2. The CDR3 has 15 residues. Looked up from germline, CDR1 is SGHRS and CDR2 is YFSETQ. The trim removed 2 bases at V and 3 bases at J, leaving 7 bases unmatched. CDR3 sequence (DNA): TGCGCCAGCAGCTTAATAACTAGCGAGAAAGAGACCCAGTACTTC. Translated: CASSLITSEKETQYF.

This chain uses TRBV6-5 with TRBJ1-1; D is possibly TRBD1 (6 bases). With 3 bases removed from V and 1 base from J, the gap between germline ends came to 15 bases. This CDR3 contains 16 residues. Germline assignment: CDR1 MNHEY and CDR2 SVGAGI. The CDR3 loop is CASSYSRQGGNTEAFF. DNA of the CDR3: TGTGCCAGCAGTTATAGCCGACAAGGGGGGAACACTGAAGCTTTCTTT.